A single sample is the source of the 3 T cell receptor beta chains below, sequenced in a study of blood T cell repertoires in COVID-19. Clones were read by immunoSEQ multiplex PCR, and TCRdb kept only the in-frame ones, dropping some. The sample consists of around 200,000 clones, approximately 85% of them appearing once. Sequencing input: PBMCs or T cells enriched from blood (not recorded which). The receptor source for this set is a man aged 40-50 years who had recovered from COVID-19.

The gene calls are TRBV11-2 and TRBJ2-7; 8 nucleotides match TRBD2. Germline CDR1 and CDR2: SGHAT and FQNNGV. J was trimmed by 7 bases and V by 5 bases; bases with no gene match: 13. This CDR3 comprises 15 residues. CDR3: CASSPSGGGSGEQYF. DNA for the CDR3: TGTGCCAGCAGCCCTTCCGGCGGGGGGTCGGGGGAGCAGTACTTC.

The chain is built from TRBV24-1 and TRBJ1-1; TRBD1 matches at 8 bases. Looked up from germline, CDR1 is KGHDR and CDR2 is SFDVKD. The trim removed 8 bases at V and 5 bases at J, leaving 12 bases unmatched. There are 15 residues in the CDR3. The CDR3 DNA sequence: TGTGCCACCACCCAAGGGCAGGGGGCGAGGACTGAAGCTTTCTTT. As protein: CATTQGQGARTEAFF.

The DNA of the CDR3 is TGTGCCAGTTCAGGGGGCGTCGAGCAGTACTTC. The encoded protein is CASSGGVEQYF. The rearrangement uses TRBV19 and TRBJ2-7; TRBD1 matches 8 bases. CDR3 size: 11 residues. J lost 6 bases, V lost 8 bases, and 3 bases had no gene match. CDR1 LNHDA and CDR2 SQIVND come from the germline V gene (reference sequence). Combining the CDR3 with reference TRBV19 and TRBJ2-7 gives the whole variable domain DGGITQSPKYLFRKEGQNVTLSCEQNLNHDAMYWYRQDPGQGLRLIYYSQIVNDFQKGDIAEGYSVSREKKESFPLTVTSAQKNPTAFYLCASSGGVEQYFGPGTRLTVT.